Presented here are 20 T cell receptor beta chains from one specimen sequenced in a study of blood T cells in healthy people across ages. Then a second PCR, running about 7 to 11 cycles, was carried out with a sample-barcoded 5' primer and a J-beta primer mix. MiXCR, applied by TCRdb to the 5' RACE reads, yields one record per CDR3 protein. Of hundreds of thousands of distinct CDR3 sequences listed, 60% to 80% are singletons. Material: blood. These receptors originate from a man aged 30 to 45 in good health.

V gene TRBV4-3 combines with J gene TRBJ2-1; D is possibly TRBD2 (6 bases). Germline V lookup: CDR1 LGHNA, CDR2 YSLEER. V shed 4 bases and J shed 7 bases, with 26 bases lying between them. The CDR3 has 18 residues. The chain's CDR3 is CASSLGLTTGTDYNEQFF. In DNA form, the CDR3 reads TGCGCCAGCAGCCTGGGGTTGACGACCGGGACGGACTATAATGAGCAGTTCTTC.

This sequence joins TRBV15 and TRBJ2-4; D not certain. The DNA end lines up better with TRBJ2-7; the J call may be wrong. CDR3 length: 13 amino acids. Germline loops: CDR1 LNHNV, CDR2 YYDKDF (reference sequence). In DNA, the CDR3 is TGTGCCACCAGCAGAGAAAGGGTTTCCGAGCAGTACTTC. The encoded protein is CATSRERVSEQYF.

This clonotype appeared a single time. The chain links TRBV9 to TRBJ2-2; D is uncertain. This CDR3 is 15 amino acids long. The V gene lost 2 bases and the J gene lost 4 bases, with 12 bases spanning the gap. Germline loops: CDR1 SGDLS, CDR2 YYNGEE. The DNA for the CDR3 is TGTGCCAGCAGCGTCGACTTGTGGGGCACCGGGGAGCTGTTTTTT. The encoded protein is CASSVDLWGTGELFF. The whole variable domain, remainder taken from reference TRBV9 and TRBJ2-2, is DSGVTQTPKHLITATGQRVTLRCSPRSGDLSVYWYQQSLDQGLQFLIQYYNGEERAKGNILERFSAQQFPDLHSELNLSSLELGDSALYFCASSVDLWGTGELFFGEGSRLTVL.

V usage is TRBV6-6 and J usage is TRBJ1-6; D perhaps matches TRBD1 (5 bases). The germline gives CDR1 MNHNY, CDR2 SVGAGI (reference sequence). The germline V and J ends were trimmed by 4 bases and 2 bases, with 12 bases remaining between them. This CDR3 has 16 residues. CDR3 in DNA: TGTGCCAGCAGTTCACGGGGGGGTCCCTATAATTCACCCCTCCACTTT. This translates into CASSSRGGPYNSPLHF.

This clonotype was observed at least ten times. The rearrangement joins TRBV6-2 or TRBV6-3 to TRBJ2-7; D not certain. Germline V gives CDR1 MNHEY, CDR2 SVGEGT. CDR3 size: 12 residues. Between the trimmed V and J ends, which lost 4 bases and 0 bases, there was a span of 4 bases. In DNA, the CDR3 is TGTGCCAGCAGTTCCCTCTCCTACGAGCAGTACTTC. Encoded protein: CASSSLSYEQYF.

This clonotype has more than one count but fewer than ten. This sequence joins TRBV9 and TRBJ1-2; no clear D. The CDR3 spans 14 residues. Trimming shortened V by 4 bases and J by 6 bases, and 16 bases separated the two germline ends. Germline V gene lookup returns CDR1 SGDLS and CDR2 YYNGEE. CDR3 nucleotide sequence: TGTGCCAGCAGCCCCCGGCCGGAACGGGATGGCTACACCTTC. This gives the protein CASSPRPERDGYTF.

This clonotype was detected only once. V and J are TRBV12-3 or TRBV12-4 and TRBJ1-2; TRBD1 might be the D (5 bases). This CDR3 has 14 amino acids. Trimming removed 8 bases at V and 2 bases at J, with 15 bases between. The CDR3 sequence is CASGKGRVNYGYTF. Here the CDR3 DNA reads TGTGCCAGCGGTAAGGGCAGGGTCAACTATGGCTACACCTTC.

Here the CDR3 DNA reads TGTGCCAGCAGCTTAGATCGGGTGGTAGCGAGGGTACGGTACAATGAGCAGTTCTTC. This sequence encodes CASSLDRVVARVRYNEQFF. The rearrangement uses TRBV11-2 and TRBJ2-1; maybe TRBD2 (5 bases). V gave up 0 bases and J gave up 4 bases, with 22 bases separating them. Germline CDR1 is SGHAT and CDR2 is FQNNGV. This CDR3 contains 19 residues.

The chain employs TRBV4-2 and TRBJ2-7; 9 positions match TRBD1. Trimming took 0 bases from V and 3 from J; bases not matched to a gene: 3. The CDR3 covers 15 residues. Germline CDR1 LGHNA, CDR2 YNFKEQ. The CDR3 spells CASSQDATGGYEQYF. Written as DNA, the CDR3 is TGTGCCAGCAGCCAAGATGCGACAGGGGGCTACGAGCAGTACTTC.

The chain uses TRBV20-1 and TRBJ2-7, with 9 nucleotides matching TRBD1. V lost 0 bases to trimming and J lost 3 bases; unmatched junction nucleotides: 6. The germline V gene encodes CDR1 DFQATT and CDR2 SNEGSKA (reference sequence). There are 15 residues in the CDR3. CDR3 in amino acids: CSARDSTGGIYEQYF. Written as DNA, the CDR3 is TGCAGTGCTAGAGACTCGACAGGGGGGATCTACGAGCAGTACTTC.

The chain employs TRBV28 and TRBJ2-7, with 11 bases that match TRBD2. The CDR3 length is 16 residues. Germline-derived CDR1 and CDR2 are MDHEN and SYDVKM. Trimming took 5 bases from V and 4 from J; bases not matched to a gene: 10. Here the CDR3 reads CASSRPIAGGPYEQYF. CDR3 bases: TGTGCCAGCAGTCGCCCTATAGCGGGGGGGCCTTACGAGCAGTACTTC.

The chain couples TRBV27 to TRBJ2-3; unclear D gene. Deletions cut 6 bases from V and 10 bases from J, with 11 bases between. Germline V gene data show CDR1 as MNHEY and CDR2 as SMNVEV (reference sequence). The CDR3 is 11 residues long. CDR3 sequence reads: CASRRDSSQYF. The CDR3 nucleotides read TGTGCCAGCAGAAGAGATTCTTCGCAGTATTTT.

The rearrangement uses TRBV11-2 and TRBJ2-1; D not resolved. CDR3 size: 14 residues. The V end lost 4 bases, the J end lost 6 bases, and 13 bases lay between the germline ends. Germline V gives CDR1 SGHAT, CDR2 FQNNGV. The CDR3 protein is CASSSIRVSNEQFF. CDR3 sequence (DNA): TGTGCCAGCAGCTCTATTAGGGTTTCCAATGAGCAGTTCTTC.

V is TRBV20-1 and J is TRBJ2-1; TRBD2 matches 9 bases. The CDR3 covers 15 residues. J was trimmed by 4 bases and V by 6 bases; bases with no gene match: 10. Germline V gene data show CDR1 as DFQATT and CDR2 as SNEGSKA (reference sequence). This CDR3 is CSARLAVPTYNEQFF. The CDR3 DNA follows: TGCAGTGCCCGACTAGCGGTTCCCACTTACAATGAGCAGTTCTTC.

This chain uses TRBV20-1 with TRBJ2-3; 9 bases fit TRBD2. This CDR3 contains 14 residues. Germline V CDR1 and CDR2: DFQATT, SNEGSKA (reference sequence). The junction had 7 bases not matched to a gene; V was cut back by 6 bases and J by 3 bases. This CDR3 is CSAPLAGLTDTQYF. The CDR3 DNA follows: TGCAGTGCCCCCCTAGCGGGGCTGACAGATACGCAGTATTTT.

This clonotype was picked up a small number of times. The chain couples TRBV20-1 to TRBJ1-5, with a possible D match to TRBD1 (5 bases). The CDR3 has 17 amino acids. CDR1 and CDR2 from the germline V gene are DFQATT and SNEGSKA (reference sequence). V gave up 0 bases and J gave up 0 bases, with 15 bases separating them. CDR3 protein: CSARDFSGTFSNQPQHF. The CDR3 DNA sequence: TGCAGTGCTAGAGATTTCTCAGGGACGTTTAGCAATCAGCCCCAGCATTTT.

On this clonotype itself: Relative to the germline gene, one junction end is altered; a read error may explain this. The CDR3 DNA sequence: TGCGCCAGCAGCCACCAACGGGGGGGCCGAGCAGATTACGTGCAGTACTTC. It specifies CASSHQRGGRADYVQYF. The chain has TRBV4-3 and TRBJ2-7; 8 positions agree with TRBD2. The CDR3 sequence is 17 residues long. Per germline, CDR1 LGHNA and CDR2 YSLEER.

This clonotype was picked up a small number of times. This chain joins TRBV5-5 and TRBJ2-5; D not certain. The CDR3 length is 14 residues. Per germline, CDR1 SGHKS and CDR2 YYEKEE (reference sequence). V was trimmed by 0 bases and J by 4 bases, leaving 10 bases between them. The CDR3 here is CASSLDPIGETQYF. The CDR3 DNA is TGTGCCAGCAGCTTGGACCCTATTGGAGAGACCCAGTACTTC.

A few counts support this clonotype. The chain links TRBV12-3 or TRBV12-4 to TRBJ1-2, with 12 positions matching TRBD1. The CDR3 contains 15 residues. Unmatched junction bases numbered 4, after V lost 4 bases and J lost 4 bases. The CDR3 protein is CASSSGTGGSYGYTF. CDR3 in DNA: TGTGCCAGCAGTTCTGGGACAGGGGGCAGCTATGGCTACACCTTC.

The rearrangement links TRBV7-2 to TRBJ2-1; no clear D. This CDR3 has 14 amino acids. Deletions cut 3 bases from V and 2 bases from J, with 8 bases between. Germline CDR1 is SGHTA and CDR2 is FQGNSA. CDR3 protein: CASSFQQTYNEQFF. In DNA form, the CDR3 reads TGTGCCAGCAGCTTCCAACAGACCTACAATGAGCAGTTCTTC.